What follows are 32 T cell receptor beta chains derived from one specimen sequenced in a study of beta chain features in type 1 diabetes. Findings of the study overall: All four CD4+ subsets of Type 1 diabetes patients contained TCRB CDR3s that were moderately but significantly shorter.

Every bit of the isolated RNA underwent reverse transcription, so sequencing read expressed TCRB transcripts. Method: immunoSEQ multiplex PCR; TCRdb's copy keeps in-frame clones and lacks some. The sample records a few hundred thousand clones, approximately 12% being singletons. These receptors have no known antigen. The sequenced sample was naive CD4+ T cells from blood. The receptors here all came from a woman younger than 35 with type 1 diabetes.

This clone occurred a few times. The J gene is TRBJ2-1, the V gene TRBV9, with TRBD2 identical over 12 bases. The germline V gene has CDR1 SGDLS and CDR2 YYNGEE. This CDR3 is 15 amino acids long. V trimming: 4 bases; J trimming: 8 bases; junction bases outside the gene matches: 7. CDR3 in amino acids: CASSLTSGSPDEQFF. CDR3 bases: TGTGCCAGCAGCTTGACTAGCGGGAGTCCCGATGAGCAGTTCTTC.

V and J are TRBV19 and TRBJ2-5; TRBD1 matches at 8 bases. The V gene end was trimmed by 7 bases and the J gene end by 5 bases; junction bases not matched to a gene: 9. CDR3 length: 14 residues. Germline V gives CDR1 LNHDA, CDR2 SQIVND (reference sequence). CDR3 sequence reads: CASKPQGAMETQYF. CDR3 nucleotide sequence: TGTGCCAGTAAGCCGCAGGGGGCTATGGAGACCCAGTACTTC.

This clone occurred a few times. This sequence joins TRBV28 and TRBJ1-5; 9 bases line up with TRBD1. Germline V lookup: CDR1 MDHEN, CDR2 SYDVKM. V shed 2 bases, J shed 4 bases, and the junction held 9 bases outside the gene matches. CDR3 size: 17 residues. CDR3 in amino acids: CASSLTGGAGGNQPQHF. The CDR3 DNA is TGTGCCAGCAGTTTAACAGGGGGCGCGGGAGGTAATCAGCCCCAGCATTTT. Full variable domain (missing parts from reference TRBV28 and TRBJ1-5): DVKVTQSSRYLVKRTGEKVFLECVQDMDHENMFWYRQDPGLGLRLIYFSYDVKMKEKGDIPEGYSVSREKKERFSLILESASTNQTSMYLCASSLTGGAGGNQPQHFGDGTRLSIL.

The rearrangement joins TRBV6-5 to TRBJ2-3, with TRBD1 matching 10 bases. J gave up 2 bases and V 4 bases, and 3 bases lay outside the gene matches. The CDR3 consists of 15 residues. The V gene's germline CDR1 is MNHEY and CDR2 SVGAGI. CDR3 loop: CASSWGQGFTDTQYF. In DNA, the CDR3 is TGTGCCAGCAGTTGGGGACAGGGGTTCACAGATACGCAGTATTTT.

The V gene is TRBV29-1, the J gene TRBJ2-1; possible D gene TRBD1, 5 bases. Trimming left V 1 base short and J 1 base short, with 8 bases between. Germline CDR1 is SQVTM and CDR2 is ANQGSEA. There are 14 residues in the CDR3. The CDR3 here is CSVEAGPSYNEQFF. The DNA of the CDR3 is TGCAGCGTTGAAGCAGGGCCTTCCTACAATGAGCAGTTCTTC.

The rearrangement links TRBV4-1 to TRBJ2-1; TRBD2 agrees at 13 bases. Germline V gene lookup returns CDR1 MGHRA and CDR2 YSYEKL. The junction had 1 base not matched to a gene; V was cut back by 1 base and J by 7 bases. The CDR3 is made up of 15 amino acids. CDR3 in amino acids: CASSQGLAGGNEQFF. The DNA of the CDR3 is TGCGCCAGCAGCCAAGGACTAGCGGGAGGAAATGAGCAGTTCTTC.

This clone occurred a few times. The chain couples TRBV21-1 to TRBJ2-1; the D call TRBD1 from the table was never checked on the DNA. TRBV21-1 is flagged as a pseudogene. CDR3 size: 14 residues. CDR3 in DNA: TGTGCCAGCAGCGGGACAGAGTACTACAATGAGCAGTTCTTC. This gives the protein CASSGTEYYNEQFF.

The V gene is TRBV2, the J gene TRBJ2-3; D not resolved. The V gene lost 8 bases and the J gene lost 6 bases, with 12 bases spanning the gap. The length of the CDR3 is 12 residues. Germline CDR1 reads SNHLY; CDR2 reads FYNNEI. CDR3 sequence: CASRMQADTQYF. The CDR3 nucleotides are TGTGCCAGCCGTATGCAGGCGGATACGCAGTATTTT.

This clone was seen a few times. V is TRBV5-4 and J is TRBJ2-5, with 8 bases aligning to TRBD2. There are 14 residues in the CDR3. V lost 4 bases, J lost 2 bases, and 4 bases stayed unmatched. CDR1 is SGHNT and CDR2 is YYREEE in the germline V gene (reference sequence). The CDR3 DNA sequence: TGTGCCAGCAGCCCGGGGACTAGGCAAGAGACCCAGTACTTC. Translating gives CASSPGTRQETQYF.

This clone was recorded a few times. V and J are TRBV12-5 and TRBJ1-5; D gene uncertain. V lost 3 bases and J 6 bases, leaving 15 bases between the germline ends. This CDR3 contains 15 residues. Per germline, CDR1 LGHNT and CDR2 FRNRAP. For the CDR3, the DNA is TGTGCTAGTGGTTTTTTGACCGGAGCGGCTCAGCCCCAGCATTTT. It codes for CASGFLTGAAQPQHF. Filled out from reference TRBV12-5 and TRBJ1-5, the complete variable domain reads DARVTQTPRHKVTEMGQEVTMRCQPILGHNTVFWYRQTMMQGLELLAYFRNRAPLDDSGMPKDRFSAEMPDATLATLKIQPSEPRDSAVYFCASGFLTGAAQPQHFGDGTRLSIL.

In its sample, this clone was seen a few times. The CDR3 coding sequence is TGTGCCAGCAGCTTAGGGTGGACAGTCTCCTACAATGAGCAGTTCTTC. It translates to CASSLGWTVSYNEQFF. This chain joins TRBV11-2 and TRBJ2-1, with a weak D call TRBD1 (6 bases). There are 16 residues in the CDR3. The germline gives CDR1 SGHAT, CDR2 FQNNGV. Trimming pared 1 base from V and 0 bases from J, leaving 10 bases between.

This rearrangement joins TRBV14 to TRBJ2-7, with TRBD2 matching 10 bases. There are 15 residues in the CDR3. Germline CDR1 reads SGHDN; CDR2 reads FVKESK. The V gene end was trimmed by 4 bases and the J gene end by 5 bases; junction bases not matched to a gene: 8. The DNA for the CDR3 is TGTGCCAGCAGCCCTTGGACTAGCGGCCCCAACGAGCAGTACTTC. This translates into CASSPWTSGPNEQYF.

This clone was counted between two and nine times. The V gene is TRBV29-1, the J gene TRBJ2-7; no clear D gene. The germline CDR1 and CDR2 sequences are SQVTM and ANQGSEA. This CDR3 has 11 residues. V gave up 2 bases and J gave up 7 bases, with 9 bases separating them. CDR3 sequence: CSVESRVEQYV. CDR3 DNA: TGCAGCGTTGAAAGTAGAGTGGAGCAGTACGTC.

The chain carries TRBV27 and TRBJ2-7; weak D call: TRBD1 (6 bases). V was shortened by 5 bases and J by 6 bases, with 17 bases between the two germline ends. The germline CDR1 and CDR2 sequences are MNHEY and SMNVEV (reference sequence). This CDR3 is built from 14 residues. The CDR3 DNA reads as TGTGCCAGCAGTAACCAGGGGAAAAGTAGCGAGCAGTACTTC. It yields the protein CASSNQGKSSEQYF.

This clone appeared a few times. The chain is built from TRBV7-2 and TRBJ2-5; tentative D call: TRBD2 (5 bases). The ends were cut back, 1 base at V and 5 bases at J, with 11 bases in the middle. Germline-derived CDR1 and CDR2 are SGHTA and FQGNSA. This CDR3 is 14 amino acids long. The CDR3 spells CASSLGGVPETQYF. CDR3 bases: TGTGCCAGCAGCTTAGGGGGAGTTCCGGAGACCCAGTACTTC.

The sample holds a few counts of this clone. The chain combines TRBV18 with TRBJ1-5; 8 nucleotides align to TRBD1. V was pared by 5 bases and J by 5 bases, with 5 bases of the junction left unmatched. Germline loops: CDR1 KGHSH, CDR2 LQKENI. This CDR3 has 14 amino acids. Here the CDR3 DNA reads TGTGCCAGCTCAGGAACAGGGGGGGATCAGCCCCAGCATTTT. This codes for CASSGTGGDQPQHF.

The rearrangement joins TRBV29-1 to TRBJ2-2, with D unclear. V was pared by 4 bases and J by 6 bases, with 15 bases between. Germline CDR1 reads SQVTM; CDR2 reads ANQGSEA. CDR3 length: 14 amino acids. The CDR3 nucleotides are TGCAGCGTTGTGTCGACGCCTGGGCCCGGGGAGCTGTTTTTT. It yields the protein CSVVSTPGPGELFF.

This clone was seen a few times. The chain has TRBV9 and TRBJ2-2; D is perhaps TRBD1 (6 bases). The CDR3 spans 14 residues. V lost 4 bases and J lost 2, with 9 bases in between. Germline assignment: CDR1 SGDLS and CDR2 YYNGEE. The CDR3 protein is CASSPGQNTGELFF. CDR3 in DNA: TGTGCCAGCAGCCCGGGACAAAACACCGGGGAGCTGTTTTTT. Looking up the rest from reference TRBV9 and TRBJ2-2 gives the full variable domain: DSGVTQTPKHLITATGQRVTLRCSPRSGDLSVYWYQQSLDQGLQFLIQYYNGEERAKGNILERFSAQQFPDLHSELNLSSLELGDSALYFCASSPGQNTGELFFGEGSRLTVL.

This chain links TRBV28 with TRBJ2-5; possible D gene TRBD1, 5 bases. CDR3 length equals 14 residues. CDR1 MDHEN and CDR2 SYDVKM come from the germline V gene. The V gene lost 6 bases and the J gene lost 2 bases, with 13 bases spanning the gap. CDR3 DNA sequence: TGTGCCAGCAGACCCTCCGACAGTCAAGAGACCCAGTACTTC. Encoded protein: CASRPSDSQETQYF.

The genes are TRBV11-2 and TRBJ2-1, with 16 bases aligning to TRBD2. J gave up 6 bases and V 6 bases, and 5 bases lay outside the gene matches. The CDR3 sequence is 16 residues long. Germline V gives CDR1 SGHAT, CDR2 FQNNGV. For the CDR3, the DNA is TGTGCCAGCAGTTCCGGGACTAGCGGGAGGGCCAATGAGCAGTTCTTC. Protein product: CASSSGTSGRANEQFF.

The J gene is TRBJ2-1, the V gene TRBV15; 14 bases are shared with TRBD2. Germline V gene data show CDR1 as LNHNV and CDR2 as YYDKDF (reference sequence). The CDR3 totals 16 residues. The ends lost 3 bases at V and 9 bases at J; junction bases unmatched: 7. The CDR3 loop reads CATSSQTSGRAGEQFF. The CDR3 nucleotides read TGTGCCACCAGCAGTCAGACTAGCGGGAGGGCCGGTGAGCAGTTCTTC.

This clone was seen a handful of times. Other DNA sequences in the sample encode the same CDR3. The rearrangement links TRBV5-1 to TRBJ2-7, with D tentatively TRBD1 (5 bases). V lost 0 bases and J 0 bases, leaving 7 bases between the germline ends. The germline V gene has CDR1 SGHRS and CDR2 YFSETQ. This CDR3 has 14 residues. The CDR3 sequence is CASSLGGVSYEQYF. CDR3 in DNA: TGCGCCAGCAGCTTGGGGGGCGTCTCCTACGAGCAGTACTTC.

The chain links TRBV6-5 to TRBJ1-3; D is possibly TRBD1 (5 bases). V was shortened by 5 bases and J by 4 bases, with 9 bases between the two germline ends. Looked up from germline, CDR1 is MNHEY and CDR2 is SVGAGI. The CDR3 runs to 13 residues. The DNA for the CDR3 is TGTGCCAGCAGTCCCAGGGCCGGAAACACCATATATTTT. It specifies CASSPRAGNTIYF.

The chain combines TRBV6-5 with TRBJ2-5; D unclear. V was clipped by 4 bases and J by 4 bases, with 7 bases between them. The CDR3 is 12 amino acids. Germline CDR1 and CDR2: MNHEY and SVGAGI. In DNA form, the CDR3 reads TGTGCCAGCAGTTCGGCAGGAGAGACCCAGTACTTC. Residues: CASSSAGETQYF.

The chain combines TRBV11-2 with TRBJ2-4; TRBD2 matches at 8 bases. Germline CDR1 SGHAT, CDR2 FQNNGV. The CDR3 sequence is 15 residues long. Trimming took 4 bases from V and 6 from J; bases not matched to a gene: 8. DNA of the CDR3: TGTGCCAGCAGCTCACCCGGGGGGGGCGCAAACATTCAGTACTTC. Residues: CASSSPGGGANIQYF.

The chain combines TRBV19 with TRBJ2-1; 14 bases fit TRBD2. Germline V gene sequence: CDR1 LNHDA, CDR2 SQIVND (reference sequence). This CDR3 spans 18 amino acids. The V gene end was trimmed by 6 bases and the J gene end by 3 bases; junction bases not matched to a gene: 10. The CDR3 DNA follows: TGTGCCAGTAGACATCAAGGGACTAGCGGGAGTATCTACAATGAGCAGTTCTTC. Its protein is CASRHQGTSGSIYNEQFF. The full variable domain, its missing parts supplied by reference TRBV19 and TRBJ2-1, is DGGITQSPKYLFRKEGQNVTLSCEQNLNHDAMYWYRQDPGQGLRLIYYSQIVNDFQKGDIAEGYSVSREKKESFPLTVTSAQKNPTAFYLCASRHQGTSGSIYNEQFFGPGTRLTVL.

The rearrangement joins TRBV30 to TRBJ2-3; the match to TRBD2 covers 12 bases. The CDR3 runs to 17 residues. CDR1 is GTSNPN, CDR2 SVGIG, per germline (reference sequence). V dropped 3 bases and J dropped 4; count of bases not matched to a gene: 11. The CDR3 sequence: CAWSLAGGPNFADTQYF. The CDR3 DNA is TGTGCCTGGAGCCTAGCGGGAGGGCCGAATTTCGCAGATACGCAGTATTTT. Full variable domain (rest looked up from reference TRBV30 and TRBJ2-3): SQTIHQWPATLVQPVGSPLSLECTVEGTSNPNLYWYRQAAGRGLQLLFYSVGIGQISSEVPQNLSASRPQDRQFILSSKKLLLSDSGFYLCAWSLAGGPNFADTQYFGPGTRLTVL.

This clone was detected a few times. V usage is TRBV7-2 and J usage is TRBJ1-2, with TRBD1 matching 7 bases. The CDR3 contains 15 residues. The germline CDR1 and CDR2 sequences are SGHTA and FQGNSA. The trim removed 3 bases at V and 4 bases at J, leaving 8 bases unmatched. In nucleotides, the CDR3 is TGTGCCAGCAGCTTGGCGGTGGACAGGCCCTATGGCTACACCTTC. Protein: CASSLAVDRPYGYTF. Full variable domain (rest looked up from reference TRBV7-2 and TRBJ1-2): GAGVSQSPSNKVTEKGKDVELRCDPISGHTALYWYRQSLGQGLEFLIYFQGNSAPDKSGLPSDRFSAERTGGSVSTLTIQRTQQEDSAVYLCASSLAVDRPYGYTFGSGTRLTVV.

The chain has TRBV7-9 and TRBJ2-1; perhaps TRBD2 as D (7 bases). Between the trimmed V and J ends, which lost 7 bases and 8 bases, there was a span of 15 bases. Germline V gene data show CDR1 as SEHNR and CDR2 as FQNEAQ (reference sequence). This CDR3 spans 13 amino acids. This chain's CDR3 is CASNLGGADEQFF. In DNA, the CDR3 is TGTGCCAGCAATCTTGGGGGGGCGGATGAGCAGTTCTTC.

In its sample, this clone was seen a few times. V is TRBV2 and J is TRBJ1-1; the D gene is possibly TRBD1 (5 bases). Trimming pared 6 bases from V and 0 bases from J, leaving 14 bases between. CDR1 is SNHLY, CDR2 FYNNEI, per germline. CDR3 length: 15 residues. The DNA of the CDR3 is TGTGCCAGCAGACCCGCTAGGGGTTTGAACACTGAAGCTTTCTTT. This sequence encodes CASRPARGLNTEAFF. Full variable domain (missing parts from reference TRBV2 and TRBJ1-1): EPEVTQTPSHQVTQMGQEVILRCVPISNHLYFYWYRQILGQKVEFLVSFYNNEISEKSEIFDDQFSVERPDGSNFTLKIRSTKLEDSAMYFCASRPARGLNTEAFFGQGTRLTVV.

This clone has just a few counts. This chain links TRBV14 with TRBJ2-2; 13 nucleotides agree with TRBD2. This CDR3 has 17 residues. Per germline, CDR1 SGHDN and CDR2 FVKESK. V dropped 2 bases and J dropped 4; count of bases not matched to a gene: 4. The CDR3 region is CASSQPGLAGFTGELFF. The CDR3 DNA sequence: TGTGCCAGCAGCCAACCGGGACTAGCGGGGTTCACCGGGGAGCTGTTTTTT.

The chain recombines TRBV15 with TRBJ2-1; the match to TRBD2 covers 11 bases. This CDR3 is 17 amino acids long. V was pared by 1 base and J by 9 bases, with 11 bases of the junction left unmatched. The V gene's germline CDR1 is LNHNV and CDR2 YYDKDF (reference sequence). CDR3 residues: CATSRGGSGRALGEQFF. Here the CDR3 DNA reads TGTGCCACCAGCAGAGGGGGTAGCGGGAGGGCCCTCGGTGAGCAGTTCTTC.